The source of this T cell receptor (beta chain) is a study of cytomegalovirus exposure and HLA in healthy donors. Study-wide results and limits: Cytomegalovirus status, reportedly, was diagnosed with high specificity and sensitivity by the classifier. Most of the TCR beta V segments (in an earlier analysis) were productive either about 87% or about 30% of the time.

Vbeta (60) and Jbeta (13) primers were used in the PCR. The repertoire was sequenced with immunoSEQ multiplex PCR; TCRdb's copy has only in-frame clones and lacks some. The sample includes 150,000 or so clones, more than 75% seen only once; the top ten take approximately 14%. A note on this clone: Its antigen is unknown.

There are 18 residues in the CDR3. V shed 2 bases and J shed 0 bases, with 17 bases lying between them. Germline loops: CDR1 SGHTA, CDR2 FQGNSA. Sequencing was done on a sample of PBMCs. This TCR was recovered from a woman between 40 and 50 years old in good health and CMV-seronegative. The V gene is TRBV7-2, the J gene TRBJ1-3, with a weak D call TRBD1 (6 bases). CDR3 sequence: CASSLRQVWDRSGNTIYF. In nucleotides, the CDR3 is TGTGCCAGCAGCTTAAGACAGGTTTGGGACCGCTCTGGAAACACCATATATTTT.